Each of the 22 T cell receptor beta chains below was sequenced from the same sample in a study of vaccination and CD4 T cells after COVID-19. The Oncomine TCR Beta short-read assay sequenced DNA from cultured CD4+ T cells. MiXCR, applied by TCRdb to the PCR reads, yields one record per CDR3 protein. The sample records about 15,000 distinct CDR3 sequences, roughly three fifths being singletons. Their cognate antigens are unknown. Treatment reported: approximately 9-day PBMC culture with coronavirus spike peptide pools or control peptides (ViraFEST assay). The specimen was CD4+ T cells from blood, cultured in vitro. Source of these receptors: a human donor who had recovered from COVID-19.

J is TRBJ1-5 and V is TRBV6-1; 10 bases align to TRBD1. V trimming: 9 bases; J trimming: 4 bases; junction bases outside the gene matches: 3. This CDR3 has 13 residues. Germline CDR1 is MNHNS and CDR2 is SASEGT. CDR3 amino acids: CARGTGENQPQHF. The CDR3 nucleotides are TGTGCCAGGGGGACAGGGGAGAATCAGCCCCAGCATTTT.

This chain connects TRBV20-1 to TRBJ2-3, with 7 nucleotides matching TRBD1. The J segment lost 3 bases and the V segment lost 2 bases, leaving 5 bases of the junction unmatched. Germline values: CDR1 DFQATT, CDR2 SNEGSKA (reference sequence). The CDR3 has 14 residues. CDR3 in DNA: TGCAGTGCTAGACAGGCAGGGGGAACAGATACGCAGTATTTT. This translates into CSARQAGGTDTQYF.

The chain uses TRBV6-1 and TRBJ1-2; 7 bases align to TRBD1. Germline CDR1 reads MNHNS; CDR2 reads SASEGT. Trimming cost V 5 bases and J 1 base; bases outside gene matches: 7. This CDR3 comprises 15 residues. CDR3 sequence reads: CASSNPQGGNYGYTF. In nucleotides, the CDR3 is TGTGCCAGCAGTAACCCTCAGGGGGGTAACTATGGCTACACCTTC.

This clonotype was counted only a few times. The CDR3, as DNA: TGTGCCAGCAGTTACTGGGCAGGGGCGAACACTGAAGCTTTCTTT. This encodes CASSYWAGANTEAFF. V is TRBV6-5 and J is TRBJ1-1; maybe TRBD1 (6 bases). This CDR3 region has 15 residues. Trimming removed 1 base at V and 1 base at J, with 10 bases between. CDR1 is MNHEY and CDR2 is SVGAGI in the germline V gene.

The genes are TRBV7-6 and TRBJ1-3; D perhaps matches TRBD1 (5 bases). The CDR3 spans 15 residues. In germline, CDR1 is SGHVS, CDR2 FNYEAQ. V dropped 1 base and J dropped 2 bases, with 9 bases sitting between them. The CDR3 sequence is CASSLGAGTGNTIYF. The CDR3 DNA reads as TGTGCCAGCAGCTTAGGAGCAGGGACTGGAAACACCATATATTTT. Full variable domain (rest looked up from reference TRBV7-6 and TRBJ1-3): GAGVSQSPRYKVTKRGQDVALRCDPISGHVSLYWYRQALGQGPEFLTYFNYEAQQDKSGLPNDRFSAERPEGSISTLTIQRTEQRDSAMYRCASSLGAGTGNTIYFGEGSWLTVV.

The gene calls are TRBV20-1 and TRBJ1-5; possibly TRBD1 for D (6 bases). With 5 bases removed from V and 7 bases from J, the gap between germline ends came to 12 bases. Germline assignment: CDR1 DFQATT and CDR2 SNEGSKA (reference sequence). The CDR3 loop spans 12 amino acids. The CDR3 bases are TGCAGTGCTGGGGACAAGGAACAGCCCCAGCATTTT. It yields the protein CSAGDKEQPQHF.

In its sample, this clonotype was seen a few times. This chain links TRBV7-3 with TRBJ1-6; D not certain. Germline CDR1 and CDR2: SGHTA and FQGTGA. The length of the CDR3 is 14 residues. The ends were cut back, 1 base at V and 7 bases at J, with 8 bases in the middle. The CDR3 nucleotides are TGTGCCAGCAGCTTAAGAGGACGAAATTCACCCCTCCACTTT. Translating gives CASSLRGRNSPLHF.

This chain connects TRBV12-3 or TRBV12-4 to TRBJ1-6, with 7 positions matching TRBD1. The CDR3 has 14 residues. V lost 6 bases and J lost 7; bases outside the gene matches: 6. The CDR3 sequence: CASSQGQINSPLHF. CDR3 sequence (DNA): TGTGCCAGCAGCCAGGGACAGATAAATTCACCCCTCCACTTT.

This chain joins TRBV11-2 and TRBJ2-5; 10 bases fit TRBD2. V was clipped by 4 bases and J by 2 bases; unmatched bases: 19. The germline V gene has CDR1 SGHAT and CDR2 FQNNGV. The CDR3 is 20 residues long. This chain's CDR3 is CASSSARVPASGSVQETQYF. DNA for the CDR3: TGTGCCAGCAGCTCCGCCAGGGTGCCGGCTAGCGGGAGTGTTCAAGAGACCCAGTACTTC.

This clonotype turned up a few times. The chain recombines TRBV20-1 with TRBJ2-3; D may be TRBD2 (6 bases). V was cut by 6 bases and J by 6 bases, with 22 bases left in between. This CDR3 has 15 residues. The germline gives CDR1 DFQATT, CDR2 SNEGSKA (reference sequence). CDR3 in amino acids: CSAPLPGDSGDTQYF. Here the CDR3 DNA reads TGCAGTGCGCCGCTGCCGGGAGACTCCGGGGATACGCAGTATTTT.

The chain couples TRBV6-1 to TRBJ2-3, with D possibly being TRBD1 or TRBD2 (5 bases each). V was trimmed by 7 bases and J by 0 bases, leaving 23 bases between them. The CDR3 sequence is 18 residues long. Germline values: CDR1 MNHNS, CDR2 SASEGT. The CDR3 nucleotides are TGTGCCAGCATAGGGACGAGATTAAGGGGAACTAGCACAGATACGCAGTATTTT. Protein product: CASIGTRLRGTSTDTQYF.

The CDR3 DNA reads TGTGCCAGCAGTGAAGGACAGCACTCTGGCTACACCTTC. Translation gives CASSEGQHSGYTF. The V call is TRBV6-1, the J call TRBJ1-2; D possibly corresponds to TRBD1 (5 bases). V was shortened by 1 base and J by 7 bases, with 10 bases between the two germline ends. The CDR3 is 13 residues long. Germline CDR1 MNHNS, CDR2 SASEGT.

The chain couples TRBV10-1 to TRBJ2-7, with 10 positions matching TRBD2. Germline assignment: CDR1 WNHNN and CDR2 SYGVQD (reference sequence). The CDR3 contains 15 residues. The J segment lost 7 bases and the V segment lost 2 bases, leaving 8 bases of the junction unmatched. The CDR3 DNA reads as TGCGCCAGCAGTGAGACCCTAGCGGGAGCGGGGGAGCAGTACTTC. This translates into CASSETLAGAGEQYF.

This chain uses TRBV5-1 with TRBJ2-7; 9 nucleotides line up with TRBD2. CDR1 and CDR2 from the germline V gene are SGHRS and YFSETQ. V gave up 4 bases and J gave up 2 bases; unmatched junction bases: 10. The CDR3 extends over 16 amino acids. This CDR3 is CASSALAGGAPYEQYF. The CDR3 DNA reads TGCGCCAGCAGCGCACTAGCGGGTGGCGCGCCCTACGAGCAGTACTTC.

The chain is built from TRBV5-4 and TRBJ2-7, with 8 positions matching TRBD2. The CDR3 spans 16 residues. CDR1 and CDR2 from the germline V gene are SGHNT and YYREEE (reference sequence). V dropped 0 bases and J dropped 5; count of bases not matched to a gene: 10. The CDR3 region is CASSLATTSVRNEQYF. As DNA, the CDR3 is TGTGCCAGCAGCTTGGCCACGACTAGCGTACGGAACGAGCAGTACTTC.

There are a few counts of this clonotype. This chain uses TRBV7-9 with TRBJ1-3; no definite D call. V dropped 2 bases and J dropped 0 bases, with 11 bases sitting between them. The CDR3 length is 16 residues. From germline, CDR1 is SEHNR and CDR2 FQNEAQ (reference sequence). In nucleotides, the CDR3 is TGTGCCAGCAGCTTATTCACTTCGAGCTCTGGAAACACCATATATTTT. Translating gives CASSLFTSSSGNTIYF. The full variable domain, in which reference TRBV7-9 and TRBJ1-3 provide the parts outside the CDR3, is DTGVSQNPRHKITKRGQNVTFRCDPISEHNRLYWYRQTLGQGPEFLTYFQNEAQLEKSRLLSDRFSAERPKGSFSTLEIQRTEQGDSAMYLCASSLFTSSSGNTIYFGEGSWLTVV.

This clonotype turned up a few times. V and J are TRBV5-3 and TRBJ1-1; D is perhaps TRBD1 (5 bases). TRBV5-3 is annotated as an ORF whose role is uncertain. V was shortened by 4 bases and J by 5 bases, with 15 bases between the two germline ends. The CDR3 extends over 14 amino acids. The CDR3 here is CARSPPAGQTEAFF. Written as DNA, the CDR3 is TGTGCCAGAAGCCCCCCGGCAGGGCAAACTGAAGCTTTCTTT.

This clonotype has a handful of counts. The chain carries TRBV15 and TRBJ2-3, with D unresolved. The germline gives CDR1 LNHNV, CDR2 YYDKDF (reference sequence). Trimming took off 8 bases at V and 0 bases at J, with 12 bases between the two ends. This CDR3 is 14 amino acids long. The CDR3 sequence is CATASQPSTDTQYF. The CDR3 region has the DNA TGTGCCACCGCCTCCCAACCTAGCACAGATACGCAGTATTTT.

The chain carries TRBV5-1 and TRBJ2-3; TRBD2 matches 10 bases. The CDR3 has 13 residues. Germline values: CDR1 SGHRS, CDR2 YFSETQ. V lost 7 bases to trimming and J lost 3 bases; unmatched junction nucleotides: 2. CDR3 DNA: TGCGCCAGCGGACTAGCGGAGACAGATACGCAGTATTTT. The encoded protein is CASGLAETDTQYF.

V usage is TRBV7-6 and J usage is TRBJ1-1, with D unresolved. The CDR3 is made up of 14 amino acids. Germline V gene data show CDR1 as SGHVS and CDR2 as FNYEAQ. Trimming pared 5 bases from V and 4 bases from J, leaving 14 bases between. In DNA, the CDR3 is TGTGCCAGCAGCCCTCGGTCCGGGAGCACTGAAGCTTTCTTT. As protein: CASSPRSGSTEAFF.

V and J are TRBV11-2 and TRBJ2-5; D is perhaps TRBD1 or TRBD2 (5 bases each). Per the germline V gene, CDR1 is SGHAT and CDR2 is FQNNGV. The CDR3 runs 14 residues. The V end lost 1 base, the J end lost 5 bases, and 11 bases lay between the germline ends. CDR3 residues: CASSLGWGYETQYF. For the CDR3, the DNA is TGTGCCAGCAGCTTAGGGTGGGGGTATGAGACCCAGTACTTC.

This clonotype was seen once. The CDR3 sequence: CASSDRNTEAFF. CDR3 DNA: TGTGCCAGCAGTGATAGGAACACTGAAGCTTTCTTT. The chain employs TRBV6-1 and TRBJ1-1; D remains unclear. Trimming removed 3 bases from V and 1 base from J, with 3 bases in between. The CDR3 runs to 12 residues. Germline V gene data show CDR1 as MNHNS and CDR2 as SASEGT.